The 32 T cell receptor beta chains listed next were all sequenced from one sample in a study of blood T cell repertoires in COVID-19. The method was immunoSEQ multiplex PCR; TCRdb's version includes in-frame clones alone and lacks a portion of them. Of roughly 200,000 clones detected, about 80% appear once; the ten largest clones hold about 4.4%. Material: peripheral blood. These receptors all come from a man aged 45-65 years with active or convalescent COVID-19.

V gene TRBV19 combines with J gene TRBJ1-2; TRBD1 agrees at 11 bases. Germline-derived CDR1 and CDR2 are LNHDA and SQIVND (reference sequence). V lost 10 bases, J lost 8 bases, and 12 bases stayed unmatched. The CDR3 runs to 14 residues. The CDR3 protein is CATRDRGNANGYTF. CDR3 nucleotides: TGTGCCACCAGGGACAGGGGGAATGCTAACGGCTACACCTTC.

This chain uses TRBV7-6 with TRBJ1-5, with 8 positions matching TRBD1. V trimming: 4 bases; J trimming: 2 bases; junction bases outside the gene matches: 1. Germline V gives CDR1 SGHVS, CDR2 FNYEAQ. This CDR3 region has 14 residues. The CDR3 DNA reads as TGTGCCAGCAGCTCGACAGGGGGCAATCAGCCCCAGCATTTT. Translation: CASSSTGGNQPQHF.

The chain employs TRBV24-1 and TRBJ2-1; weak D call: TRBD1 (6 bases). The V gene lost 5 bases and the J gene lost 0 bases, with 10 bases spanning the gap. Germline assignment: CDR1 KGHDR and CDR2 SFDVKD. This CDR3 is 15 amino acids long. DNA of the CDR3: TGTGCCACCAGTGTGGGCAGGGGCTCCTACAATGAGCAGTTCTTC. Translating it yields CATSVGRGSYNEQFF.

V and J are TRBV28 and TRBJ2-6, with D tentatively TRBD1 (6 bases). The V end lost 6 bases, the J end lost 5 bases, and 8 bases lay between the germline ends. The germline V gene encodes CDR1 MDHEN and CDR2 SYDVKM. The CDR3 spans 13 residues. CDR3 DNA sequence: TGTGCCAGCAGACAGGGCTGGGCCAACGTCCTGACTTTC. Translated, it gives CASRQGWANVLTF.

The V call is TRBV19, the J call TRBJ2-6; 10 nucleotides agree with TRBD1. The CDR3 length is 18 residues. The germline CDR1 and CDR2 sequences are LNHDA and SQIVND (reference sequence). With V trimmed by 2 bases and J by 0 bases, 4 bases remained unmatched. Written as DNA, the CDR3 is TGTGCCAGTAGTATAAGGGACAGGGGTCACTCTGGGGCCAACGTCCTGACTTTC. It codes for CASSIRDRGHSGANVLTF. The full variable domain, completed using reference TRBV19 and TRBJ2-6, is DGGITQSPKYLFRKEGQNVTLSCEQNLNHDAMYWYRQDPGQGLRLIYYSQIVNDFQKGDIAEGYSVSREKKESFPLTVTSAQKNPTAFYLCASSIRDRGHSGANVLTFGAGSRLTVL.

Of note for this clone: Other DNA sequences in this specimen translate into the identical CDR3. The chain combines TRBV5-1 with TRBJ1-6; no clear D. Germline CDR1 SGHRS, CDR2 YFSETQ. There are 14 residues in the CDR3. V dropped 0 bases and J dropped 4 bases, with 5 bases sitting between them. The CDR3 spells CASSLDGYNSPLHF. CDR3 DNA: TGCGCCAGCAGCTTGGACGGGTATAATTCACCCCTCCACTTT.

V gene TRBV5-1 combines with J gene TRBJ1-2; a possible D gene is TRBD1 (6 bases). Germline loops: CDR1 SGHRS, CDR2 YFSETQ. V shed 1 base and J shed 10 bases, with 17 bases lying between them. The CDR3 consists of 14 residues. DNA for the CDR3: TGCGCCAGCAGCTTGACAGGGCTCCAAAGCTTCTACACCTTC. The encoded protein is CASSLTGLQSFYTF.

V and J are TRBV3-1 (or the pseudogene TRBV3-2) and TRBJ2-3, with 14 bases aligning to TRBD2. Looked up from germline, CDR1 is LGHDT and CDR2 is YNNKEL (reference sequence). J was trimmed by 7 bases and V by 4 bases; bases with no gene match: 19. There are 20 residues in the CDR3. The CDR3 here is CASSRHPTSGGAVIFNTQYF. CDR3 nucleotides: TGTGCCAGCAGCCGACACCCGACTAGCGGGGGGGCGGTAATATTTAATACGCAGTATTTT.

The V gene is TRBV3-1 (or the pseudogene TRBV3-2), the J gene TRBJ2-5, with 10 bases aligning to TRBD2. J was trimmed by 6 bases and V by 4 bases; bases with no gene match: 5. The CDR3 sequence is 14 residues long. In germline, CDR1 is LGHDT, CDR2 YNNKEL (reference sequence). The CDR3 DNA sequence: TGTGCCAGCAGCCCGGGACTAGCGCGTCAGACCCAGTACTTC. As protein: CASSPGLARQTQYF.

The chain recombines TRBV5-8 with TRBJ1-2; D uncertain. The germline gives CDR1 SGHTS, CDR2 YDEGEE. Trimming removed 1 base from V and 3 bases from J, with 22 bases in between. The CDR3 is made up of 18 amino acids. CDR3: CASSLTPLGRPVDYGYTF. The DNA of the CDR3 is TGTGCCAGCAGCTTGACCCCCCTTGGCAGGCCCGTGGACTATGGCTACACCTTC.

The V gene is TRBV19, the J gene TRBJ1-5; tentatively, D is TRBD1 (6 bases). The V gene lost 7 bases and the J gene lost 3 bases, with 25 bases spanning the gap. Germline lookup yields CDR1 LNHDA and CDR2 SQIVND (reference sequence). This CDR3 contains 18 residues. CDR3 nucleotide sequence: TGTGCCAGTAAGATGGCAGGGGTTCCCTCTCCGCACAATCAGCCCCAGCATTTT. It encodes CASKMAGVPSPHNQPQHF.

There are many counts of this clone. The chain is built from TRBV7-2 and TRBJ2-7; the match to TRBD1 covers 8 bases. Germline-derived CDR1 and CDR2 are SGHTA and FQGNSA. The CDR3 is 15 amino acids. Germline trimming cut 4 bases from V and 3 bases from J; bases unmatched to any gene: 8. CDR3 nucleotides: TGTGCCAGCAGCTCCCAGACAGGGGAACGCTACGAGCAGTACTTC. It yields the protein CASSSQTGERYEQYF.

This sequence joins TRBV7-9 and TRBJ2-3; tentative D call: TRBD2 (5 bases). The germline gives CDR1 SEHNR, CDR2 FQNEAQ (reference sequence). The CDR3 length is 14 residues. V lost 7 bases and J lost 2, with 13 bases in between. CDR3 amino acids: CASTRPGITDTQYF. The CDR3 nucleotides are TGTGCCAGCACCCGACCGGGGATCACAGATACGCAGTATTTT. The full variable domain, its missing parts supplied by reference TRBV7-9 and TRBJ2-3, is DTGVSQNPRHKITKRGQNVTFRCDPISEHNRLYWYRQTLGQGPEFLTYFQNEAQLEKSRLLSDRFSAERPKGSFSTLEIQRTEQGDSAMYLCASTRPGITDTQYFGPGTRLTVL.

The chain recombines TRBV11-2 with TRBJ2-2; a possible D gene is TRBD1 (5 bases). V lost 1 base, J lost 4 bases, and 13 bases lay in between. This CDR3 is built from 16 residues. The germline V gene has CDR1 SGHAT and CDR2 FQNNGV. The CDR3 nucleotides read TGTGCCAGCAGCTTAGGAGGCGGAAGGGGCACCGGGGAGCTGTTTTTT. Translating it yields CASSLGGGRGTGELFF.

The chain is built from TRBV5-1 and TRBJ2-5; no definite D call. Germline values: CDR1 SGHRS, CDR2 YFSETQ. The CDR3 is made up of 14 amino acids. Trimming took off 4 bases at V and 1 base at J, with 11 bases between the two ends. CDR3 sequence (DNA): TGCGCCAGCAGCCCGGGTGCCCCCCAAGAGACCCAGTACTTC. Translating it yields CASSPGAPQETQYF.

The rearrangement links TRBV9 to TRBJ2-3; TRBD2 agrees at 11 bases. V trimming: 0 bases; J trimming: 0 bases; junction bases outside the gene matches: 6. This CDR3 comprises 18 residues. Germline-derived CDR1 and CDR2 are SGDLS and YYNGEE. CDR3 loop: CASSVGASGGISTDTQYF. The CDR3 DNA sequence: TGTGCCAGCAGCGTAGGTGCTAGCGGGGGGATTAGCACAGATACGCAGTATTTT.

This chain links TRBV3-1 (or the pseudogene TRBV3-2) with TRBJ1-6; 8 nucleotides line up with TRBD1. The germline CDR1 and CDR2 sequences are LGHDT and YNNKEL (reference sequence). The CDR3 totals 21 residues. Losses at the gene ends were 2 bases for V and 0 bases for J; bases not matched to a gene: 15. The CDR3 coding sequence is TGTGCCAGCAGCCAATTGACAGGGGTAGGGGTTACCCCCTCCTATAATTCACCCCTCCACTTT. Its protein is CASSQLTGVGVTPSYNSPLHF.

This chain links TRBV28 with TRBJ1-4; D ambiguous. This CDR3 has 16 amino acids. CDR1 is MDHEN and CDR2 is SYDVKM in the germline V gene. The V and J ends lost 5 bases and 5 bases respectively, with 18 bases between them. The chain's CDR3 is CASSPTGRGGNEKLFF. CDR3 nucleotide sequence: TGTGCCAGCAGTCCGACTGGCCGGGGAGGGAATGAAAAACTGTTTTTT.

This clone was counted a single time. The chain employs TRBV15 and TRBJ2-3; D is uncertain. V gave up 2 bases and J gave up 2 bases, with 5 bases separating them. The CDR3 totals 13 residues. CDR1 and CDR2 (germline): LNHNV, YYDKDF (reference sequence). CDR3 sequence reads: CATSRPSTDTQYF. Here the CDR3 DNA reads TGTGCCACCAGCAGACCCTCCACAGATACGCAGTATTTT.

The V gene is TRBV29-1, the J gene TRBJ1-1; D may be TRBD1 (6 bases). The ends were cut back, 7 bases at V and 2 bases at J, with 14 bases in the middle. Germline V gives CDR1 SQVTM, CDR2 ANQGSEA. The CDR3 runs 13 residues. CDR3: CSARQVSNTEAFF. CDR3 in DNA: TGCAGCGCTCGACAGGTTTCCAACACTGAAGCTTTCTTT.

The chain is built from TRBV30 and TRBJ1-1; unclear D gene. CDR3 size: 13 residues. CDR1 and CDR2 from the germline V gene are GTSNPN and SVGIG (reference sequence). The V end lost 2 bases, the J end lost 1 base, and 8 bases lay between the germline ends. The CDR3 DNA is TGTGCCTGGAGTTTTTCAGGGAACACTGAAGCTTTCTTT. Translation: CAWSFSGNTEAFF.

In DNA form, the CDR3 reads TGTGCCAGCAGTTTTCGAGATAACTATGGCTACACCTTC. Translating it yields CASSFRDNYGYTF. This chain uses TRBV12-3 or TRBV12-4 with TRBJ1-2; D remains ambiguous. The CDR3 loop spans 13 amino acids. Trimming left V 3 bases short and J 1 base short, with 6 bases between.

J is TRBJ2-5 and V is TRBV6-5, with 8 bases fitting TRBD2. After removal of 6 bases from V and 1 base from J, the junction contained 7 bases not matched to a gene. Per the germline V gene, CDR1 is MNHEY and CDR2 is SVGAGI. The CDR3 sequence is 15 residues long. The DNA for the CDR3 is TGTGCCAGCAGAGCCCAGCGGGGGTTCCAAGAGACCCAGTACTTC. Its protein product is CASRAQRGFQETQYF.

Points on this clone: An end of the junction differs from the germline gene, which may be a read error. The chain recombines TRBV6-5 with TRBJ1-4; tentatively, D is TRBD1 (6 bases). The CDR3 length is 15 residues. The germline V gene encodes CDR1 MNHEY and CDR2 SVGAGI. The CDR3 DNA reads TGTGCCAGCAGAACCTGGGGGACAACGAATGAAAAACTGTTTTTT. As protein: CASRTWGTTNEKLFF.

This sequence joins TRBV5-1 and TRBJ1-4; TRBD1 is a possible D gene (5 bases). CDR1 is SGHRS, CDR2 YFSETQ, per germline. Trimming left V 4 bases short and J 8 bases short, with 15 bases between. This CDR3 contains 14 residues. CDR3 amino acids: CASSPGGRVEKLFF. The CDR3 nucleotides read TGCGCCAGCAGCCCTGGGGGGAGAGTAGAAAAACTGTTTTTT.

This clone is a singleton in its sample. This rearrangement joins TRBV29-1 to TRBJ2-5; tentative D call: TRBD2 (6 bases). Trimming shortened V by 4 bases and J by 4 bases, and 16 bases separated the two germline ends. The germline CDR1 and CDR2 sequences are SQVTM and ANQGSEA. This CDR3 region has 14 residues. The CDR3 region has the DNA TGCAGCGTTGGTCACCCGGGGGTTTCAGAGACCCAGTACTTC. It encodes CSVGHPGVSETQYF.

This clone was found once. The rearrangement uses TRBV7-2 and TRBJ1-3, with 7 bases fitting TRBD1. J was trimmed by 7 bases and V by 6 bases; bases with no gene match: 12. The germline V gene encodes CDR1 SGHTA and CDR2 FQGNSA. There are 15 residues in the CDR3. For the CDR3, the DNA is TGTGCCAGCAGTTTTACAGGGGCCCTAGGGAACACCATATATTTT. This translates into CASSFTGALGNTIYF.

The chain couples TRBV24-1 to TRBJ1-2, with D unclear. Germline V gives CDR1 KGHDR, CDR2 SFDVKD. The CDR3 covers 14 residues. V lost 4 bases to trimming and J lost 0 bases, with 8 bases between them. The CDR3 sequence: CATSERATNYGYTF. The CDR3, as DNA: TGTGCCACCAGTGAGCGGGCTACTAACTATGGCTACACCTTC.

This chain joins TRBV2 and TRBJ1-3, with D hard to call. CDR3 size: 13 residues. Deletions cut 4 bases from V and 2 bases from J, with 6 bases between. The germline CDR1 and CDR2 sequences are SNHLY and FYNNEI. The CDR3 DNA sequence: TGTGCCAGCAGTGTGGGCCCTGGAAACACCATATATTTT. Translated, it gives CASSVGPGNTIYF.

CDR3: CASSFDRSSYNSPLHF. As DNA, the CDR3 is TGTGCCAGCAGCTTTGACAGGAGCTCCTATAATTCACCCCTCCACTTT. This sequence joins TRBV7-9 and TRBJ1-6, with a weak D call TRBD1 (6 bases). V was trimmed by 3 bases and J by 0 bases, leaving 9 bases between them. There are 16 residues in the CDR3. The germline V gene has CDR1 SEHNR and CDR2 FQNEAQ (reference sequence).

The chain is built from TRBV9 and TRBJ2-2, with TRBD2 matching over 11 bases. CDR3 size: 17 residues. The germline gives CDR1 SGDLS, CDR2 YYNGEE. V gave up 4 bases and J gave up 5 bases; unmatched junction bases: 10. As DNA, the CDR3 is TGTGCCAGCAGCCTAACGCTAGCGGGGGGTGGTACCGGGGAGCTGTTTTTT. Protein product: CASSLTLAGGGTGELFF.

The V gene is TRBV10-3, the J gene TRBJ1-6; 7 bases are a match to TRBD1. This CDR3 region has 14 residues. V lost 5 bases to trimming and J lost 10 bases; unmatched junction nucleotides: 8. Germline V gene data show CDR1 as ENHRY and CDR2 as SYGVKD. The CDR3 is CAISPGQNYSPLHF. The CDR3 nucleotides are TGTGCCATCAGTCCGGGACAGAATTACTCACCCCTCCACTTT.